The clone carrying this T cell receptor beta chain was seen a handful of times. The antigen remains undetermined. The sample is drawn from a study of coeliac disease. Study-wide points: Control samples showed higher TRB and TRG clonality than intraepithelial and lamina propria samples in active celiac disease. Largely private TRB repertoires meant most sequences were sample-unique.

Here immunoSEQ multiplex PCR was the method, and the copy in TCRdb shows in-frame clones only, minus some. The top ten hold approximately 9% of the sample, which has over 4,000 clones, less than 70% seen once. This CDR3 region has 15 residues. The germline V gene has CDR1 SQVTM and CDR2 ANQGSEA. J was trimmed by 5 bases and V by 3 bases; bases with no gene match: 8. The specimen sequenced was intraepithelial lymphocytes from the gut. The V gene is TRBV29-1, the J gene TRBJ2-1, with 9 positions matching TRBD2. The origin of this receptor is a man aged 65-85 years with active celiac disease. The CDR3 loop reads CSVDLVLAGNNEQFF. CDR3 DNA: TGCAGCGTTGATTTAGTTCTAGCGGGGAACAATGAGCAGTTCTTC.